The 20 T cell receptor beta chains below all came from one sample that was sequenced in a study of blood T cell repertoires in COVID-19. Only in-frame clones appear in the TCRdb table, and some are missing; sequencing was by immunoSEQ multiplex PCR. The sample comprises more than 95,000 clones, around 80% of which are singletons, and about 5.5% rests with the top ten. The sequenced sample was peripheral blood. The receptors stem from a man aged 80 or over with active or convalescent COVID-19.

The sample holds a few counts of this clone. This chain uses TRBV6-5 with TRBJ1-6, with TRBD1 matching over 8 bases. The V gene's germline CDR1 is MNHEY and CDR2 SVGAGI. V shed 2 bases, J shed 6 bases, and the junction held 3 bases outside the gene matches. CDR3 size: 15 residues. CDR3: CASSYEDRVNSPLHF. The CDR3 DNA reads TGTGCCAGCAGTTACGAGGACAGGGTTAATTCACCCCTCCACTTT.

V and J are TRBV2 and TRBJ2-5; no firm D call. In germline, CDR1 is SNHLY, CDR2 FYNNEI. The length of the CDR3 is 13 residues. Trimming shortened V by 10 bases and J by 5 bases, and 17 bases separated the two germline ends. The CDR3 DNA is TGTGCCACATCTTCCCGGGTCGGGGAGACCCAGTACTTC. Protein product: CATSSRVGETQYF.

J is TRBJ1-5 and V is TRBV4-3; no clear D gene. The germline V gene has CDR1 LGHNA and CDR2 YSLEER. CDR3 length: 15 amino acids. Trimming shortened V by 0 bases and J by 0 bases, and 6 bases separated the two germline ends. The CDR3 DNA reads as TGCGCCAGCAGCCAAGACAGGAATAGCAATCAGCCCCAGCATTTT. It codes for CASSQDRNSNQPQHF.

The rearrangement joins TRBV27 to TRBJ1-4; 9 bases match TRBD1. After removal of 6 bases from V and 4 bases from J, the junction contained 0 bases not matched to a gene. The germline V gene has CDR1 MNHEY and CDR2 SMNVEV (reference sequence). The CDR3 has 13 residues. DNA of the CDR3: TGTGCCAGCAGGGGACAGGGTAATGAAAAACTGTTTTTT. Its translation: CASRGQGNEKLFF. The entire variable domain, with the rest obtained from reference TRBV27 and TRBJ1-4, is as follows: EAQVTQNPRYLITVTGKKLTVTCSQNMNHEYMSWYRQDPGLGLRQIYYSMNVEVTDKGDVPEGYKVSRKEKRNFPLILESPSPNQTSLYFCASRGQGNEKLFFGSGTQLSVL.

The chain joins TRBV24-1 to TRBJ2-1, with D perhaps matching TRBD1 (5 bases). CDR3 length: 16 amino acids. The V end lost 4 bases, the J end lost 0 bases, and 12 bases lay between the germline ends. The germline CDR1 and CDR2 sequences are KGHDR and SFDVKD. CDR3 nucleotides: TGTGCCACCAGTGACCCTCAGGGTAGCTCCTACAATGAGCAGTTCTTC. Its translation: CATSDPQGSSYNEQFF.

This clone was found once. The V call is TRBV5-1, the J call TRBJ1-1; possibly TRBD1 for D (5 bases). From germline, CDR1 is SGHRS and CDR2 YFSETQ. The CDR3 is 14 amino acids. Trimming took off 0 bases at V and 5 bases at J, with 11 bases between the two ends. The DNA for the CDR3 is TGCGCCAGCAGCTTGGCCGGGGCGGGGACTGAAGCTTTCTTT. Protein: CASSLAGAGTEAFF. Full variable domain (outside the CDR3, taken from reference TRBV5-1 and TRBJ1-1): KAGVTQTPRYLIKTRGQQVTLSCSPISGHRSVSWYQQTPGQGLQFLFEYFSETQRNKGNFPGRFSGRQFSNSRSEMNVSTLELGDSALYLCASSLAGAGTEAFFGQGTRLTVV.

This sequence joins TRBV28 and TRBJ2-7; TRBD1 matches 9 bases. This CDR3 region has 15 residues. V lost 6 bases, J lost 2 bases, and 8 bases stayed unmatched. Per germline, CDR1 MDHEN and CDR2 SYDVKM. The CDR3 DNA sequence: TGTGCCAGCAGCCCGGGACAGGGATCACCCTACGAGCAGTACTTC. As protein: CASSPGQGSPYEQYF.

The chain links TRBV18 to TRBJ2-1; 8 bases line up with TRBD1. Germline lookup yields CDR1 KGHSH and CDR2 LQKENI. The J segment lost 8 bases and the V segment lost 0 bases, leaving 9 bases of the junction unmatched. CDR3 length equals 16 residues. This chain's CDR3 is CASSPPGDRRRDEQFF. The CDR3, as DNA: TGTGCCAGCTCACCACCTGGGGACAGGCGGAGGGATGAGCAGTTCTTC.

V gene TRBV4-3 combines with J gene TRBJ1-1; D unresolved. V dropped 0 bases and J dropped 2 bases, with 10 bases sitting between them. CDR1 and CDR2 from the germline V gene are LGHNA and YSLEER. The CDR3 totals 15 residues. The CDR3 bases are TGCGCCAGCAGCCAAGAATGGGTGGGCAACACTGAAGCTTTCTTT. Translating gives CASSQEWVGNTEAFF.

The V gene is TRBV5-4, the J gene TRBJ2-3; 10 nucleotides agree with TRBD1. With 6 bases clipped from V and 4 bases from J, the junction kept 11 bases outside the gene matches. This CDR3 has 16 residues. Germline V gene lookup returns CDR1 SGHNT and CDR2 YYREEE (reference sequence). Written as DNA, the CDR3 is TGTGCCAGCAACGATCCGGGACAGGGGTCACCAGATACGCAGTATTTT. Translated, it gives CASNDPGQGSPDTQYF.

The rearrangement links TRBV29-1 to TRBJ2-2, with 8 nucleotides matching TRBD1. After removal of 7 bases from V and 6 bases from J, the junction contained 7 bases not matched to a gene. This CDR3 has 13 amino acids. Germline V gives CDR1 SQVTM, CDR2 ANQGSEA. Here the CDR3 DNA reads TGCAGCGCCAGACAGGGGTCGGCCGGGGAGCTGTTTTTT. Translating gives CSARQGSAGELFF.

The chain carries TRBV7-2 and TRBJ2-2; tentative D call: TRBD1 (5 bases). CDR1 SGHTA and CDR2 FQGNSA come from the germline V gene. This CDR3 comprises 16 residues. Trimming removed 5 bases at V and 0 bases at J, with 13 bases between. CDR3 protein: CASSPRTRANTGELFF. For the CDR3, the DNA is TGTGCCAGCAGCCCACGGACACGCGCGAACACCGGGGAGCTGTTTTTT.

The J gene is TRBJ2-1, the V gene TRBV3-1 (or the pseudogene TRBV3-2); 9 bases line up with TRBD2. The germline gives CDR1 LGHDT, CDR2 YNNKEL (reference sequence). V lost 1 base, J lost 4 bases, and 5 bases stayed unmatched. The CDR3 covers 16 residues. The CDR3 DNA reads TGTGCCAGCAGCCAAGGGGCTAGCGGGATTTACAATGAGCAGTTCTTC. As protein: CASSQGASGIYNEQFF.

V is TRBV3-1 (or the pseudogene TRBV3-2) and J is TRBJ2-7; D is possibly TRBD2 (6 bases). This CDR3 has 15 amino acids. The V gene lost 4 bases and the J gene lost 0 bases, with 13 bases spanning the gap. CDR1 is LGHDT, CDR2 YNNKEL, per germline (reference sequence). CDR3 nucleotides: TGTGCCAGCAGCCTACTAGCCTTAAGCTCCTACGAGCAGTACTTC. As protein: CASSLLALSSYEQYF.

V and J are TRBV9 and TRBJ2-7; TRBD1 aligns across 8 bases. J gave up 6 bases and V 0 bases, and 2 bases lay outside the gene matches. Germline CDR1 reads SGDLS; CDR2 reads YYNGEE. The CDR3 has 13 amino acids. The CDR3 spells CASSVGQGAEQYF. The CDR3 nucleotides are TGTGCCAGCAGCGTAGGGCAGGGGGCCGAGCAGTACTTC.

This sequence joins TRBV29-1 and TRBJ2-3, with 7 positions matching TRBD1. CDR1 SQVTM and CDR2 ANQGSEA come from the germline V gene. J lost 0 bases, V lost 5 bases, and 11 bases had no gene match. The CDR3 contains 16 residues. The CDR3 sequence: CSVTGTVYSSTDTQYF. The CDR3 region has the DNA TGCAGCGTTACTGGGACAGTCTATTCTAGCACAGATACGCAGTATTTT.

CDR3 DNA sequence: TGCGCCAGCAGGTCTGGCAGCGGTAGCACTGAAGCTTTCTTT. This encodes CASRSGSGSTEAFF. The chain combines TRBV5-1 with TRBJ1-1; D ambiguous. Trimming took 5 bases from V and 4 from J, leaving 15 bases between them. The germline gives CDR1 SGHRS, CDR2 YFSETQ. The CDR3 consists of 14 residues. Based on the CDR3 plus reference TRBV5-1 and TRBJ1-1, the full variable domain is KAGVTQTPRYLIKTRGQQVTLSCSPISGHRSVSWYQQTPGQGLQFLFEYFSETQRNKGNFPGRFSGRQFSNSRSEMNVSTLELGDSALYLCASRSGSGSTEAFFGQGTRLTVV.

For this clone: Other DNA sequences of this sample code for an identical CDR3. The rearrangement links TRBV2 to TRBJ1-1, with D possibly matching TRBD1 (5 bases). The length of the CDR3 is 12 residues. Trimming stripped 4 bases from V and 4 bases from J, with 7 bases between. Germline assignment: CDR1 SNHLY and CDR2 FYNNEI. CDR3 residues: CASSAGGTEAFF. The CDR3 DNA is TGTGCCAGCAGTGCGGGGGGCACTGAAGCTTTCTTT.

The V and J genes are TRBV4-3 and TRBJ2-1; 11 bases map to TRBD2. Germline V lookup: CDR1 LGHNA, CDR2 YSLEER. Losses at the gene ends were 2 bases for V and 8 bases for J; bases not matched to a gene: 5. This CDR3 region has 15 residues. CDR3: CASSQRTSGFYEQFF. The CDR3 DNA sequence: TGCGCCAGCAGCCAACGGACTAGCGGGTTCTATGAGCAGTTCTTC.

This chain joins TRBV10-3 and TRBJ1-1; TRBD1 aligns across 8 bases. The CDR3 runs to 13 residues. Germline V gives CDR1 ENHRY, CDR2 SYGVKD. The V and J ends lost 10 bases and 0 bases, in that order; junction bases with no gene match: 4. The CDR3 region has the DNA TGTGCCAGCGGGACAGGACTGAACACTGAAGCTTTCTTT. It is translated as CASGTGLNTEAFF.